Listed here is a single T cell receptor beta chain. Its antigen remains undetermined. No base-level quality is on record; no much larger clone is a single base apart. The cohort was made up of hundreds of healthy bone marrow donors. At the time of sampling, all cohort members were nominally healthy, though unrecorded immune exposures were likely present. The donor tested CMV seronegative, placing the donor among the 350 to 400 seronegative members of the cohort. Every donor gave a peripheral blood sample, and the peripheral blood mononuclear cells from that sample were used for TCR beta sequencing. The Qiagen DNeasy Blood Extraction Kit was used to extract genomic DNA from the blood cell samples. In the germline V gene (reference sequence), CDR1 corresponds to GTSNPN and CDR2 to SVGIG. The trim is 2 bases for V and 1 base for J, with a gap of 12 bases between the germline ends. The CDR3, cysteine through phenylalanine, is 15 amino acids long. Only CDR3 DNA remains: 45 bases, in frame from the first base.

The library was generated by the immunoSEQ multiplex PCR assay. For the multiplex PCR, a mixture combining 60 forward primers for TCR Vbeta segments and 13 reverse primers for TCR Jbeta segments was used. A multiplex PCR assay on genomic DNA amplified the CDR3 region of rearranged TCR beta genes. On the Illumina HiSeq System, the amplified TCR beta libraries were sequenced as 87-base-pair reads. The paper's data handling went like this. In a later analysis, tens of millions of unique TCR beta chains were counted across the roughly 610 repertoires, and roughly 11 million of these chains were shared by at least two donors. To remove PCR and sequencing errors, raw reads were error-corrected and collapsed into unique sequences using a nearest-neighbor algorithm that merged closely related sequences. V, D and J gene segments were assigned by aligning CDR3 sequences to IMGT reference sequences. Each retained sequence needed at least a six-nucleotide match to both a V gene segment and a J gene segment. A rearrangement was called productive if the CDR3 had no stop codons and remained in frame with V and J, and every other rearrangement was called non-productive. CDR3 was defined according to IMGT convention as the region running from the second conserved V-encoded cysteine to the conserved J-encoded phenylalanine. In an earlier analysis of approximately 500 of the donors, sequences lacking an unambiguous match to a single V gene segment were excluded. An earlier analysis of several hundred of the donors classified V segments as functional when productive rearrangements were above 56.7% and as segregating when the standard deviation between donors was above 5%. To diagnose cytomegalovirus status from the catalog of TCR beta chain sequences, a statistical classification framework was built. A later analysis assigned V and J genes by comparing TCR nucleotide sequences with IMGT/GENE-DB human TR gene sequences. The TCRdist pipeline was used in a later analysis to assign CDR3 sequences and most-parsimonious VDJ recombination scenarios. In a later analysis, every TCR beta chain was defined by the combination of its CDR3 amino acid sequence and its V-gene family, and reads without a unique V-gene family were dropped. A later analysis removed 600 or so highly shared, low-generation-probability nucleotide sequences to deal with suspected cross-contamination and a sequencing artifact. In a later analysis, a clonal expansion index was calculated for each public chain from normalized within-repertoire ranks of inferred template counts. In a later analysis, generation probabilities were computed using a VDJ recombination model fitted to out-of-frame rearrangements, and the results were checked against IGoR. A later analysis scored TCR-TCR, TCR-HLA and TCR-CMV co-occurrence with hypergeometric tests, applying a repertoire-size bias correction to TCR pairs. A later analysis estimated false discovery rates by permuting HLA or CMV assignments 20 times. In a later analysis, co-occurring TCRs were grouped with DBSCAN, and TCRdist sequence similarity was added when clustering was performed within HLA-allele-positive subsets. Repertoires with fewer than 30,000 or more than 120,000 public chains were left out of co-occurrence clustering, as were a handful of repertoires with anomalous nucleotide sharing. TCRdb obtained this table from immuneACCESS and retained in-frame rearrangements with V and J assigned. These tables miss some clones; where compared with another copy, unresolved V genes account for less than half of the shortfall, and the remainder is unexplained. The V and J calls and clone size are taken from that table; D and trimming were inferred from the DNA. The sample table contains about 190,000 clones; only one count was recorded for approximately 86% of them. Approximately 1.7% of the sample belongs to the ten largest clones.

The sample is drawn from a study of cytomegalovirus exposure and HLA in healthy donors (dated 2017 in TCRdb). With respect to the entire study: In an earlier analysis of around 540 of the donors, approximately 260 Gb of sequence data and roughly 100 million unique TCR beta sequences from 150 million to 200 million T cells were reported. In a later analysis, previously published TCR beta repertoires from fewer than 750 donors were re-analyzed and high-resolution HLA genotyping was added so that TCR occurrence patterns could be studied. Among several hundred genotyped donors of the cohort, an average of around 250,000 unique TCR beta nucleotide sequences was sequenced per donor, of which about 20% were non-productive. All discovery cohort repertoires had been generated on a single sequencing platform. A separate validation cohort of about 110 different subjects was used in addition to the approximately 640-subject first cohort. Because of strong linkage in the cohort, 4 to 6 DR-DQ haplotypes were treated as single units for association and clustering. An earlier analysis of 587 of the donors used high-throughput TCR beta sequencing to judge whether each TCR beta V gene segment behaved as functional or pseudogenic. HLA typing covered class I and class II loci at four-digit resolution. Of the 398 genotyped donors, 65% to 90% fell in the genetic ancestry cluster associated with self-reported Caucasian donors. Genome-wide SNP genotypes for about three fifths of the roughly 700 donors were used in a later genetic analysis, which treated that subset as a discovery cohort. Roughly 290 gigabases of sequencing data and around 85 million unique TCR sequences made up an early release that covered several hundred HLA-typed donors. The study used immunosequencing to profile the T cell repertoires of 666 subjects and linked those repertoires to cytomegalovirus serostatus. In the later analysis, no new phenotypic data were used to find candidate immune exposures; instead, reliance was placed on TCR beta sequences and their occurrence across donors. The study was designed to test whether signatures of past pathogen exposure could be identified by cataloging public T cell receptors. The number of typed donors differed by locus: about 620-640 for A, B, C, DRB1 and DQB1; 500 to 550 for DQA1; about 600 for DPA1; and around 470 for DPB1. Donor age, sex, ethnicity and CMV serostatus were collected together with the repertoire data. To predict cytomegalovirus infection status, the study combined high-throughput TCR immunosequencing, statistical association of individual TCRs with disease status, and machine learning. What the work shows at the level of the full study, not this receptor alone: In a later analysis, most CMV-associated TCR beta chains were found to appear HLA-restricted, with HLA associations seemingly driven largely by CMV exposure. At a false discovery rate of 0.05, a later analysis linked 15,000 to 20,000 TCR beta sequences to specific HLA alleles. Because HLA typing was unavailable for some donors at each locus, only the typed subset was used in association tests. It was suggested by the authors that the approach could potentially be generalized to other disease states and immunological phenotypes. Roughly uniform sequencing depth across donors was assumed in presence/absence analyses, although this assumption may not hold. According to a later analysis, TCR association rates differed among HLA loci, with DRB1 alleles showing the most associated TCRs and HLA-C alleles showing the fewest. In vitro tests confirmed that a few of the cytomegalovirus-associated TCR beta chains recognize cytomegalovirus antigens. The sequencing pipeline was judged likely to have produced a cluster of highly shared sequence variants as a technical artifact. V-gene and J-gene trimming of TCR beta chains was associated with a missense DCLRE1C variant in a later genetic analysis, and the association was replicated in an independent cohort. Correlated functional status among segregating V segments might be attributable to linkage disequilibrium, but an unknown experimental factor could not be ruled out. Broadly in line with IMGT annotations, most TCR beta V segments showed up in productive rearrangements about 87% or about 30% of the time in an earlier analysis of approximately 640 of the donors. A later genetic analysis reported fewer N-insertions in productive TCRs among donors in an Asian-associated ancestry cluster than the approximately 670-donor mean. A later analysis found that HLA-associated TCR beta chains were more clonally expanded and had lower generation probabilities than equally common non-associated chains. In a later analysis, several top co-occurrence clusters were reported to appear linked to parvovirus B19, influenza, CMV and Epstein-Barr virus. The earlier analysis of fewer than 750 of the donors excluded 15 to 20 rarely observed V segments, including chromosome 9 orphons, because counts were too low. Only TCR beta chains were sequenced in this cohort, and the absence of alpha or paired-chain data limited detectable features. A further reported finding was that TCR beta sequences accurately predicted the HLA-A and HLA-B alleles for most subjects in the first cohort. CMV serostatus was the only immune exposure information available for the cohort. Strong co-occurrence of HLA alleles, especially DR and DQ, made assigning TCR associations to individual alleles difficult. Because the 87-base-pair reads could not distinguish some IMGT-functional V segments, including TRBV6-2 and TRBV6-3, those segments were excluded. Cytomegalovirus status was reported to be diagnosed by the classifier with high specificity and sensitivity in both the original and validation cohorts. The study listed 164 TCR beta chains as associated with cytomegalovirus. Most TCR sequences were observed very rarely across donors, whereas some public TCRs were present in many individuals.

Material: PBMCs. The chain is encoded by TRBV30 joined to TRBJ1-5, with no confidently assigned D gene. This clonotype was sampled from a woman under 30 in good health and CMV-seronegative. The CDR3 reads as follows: CAWSPLSGSNQPQHF. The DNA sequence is TGTGCCTGGAGTCCATTGTCCGGGAGCAATCAGCCCCAGCATTTT.